What follows is one T cell receptor (beta chain) and its context. This CDR3 contains 20 residues. With V trimmed by 3 bases and J by 0 bases, 11 bases remained unmatched. The germline gives CDR1 LNHNV, CDR2 YYDKDF (reference sequence). Time point noted: peripheral blood 6 weeks after treatment start. This sample is drawn from a study of PD-L1 blockade in urothelial cancer. Clones were sequenced by immunoSEQ multiplex PCR, and TCRdb holds only the in-frame ones, with some missing. The sample has approximately 120,000 clones, more than 70% seen once. This clonotype originated in a man aged 50-59 years with urothelial cancer. Material: PBMCs, obtained around atezolizumab (anti-PD-L1) treatment. This chain uses TRBV15 with TRBJ2-3, with 14 positions matching TRBD2. CDR3 bases: TGTGCCACCAGCAGGCAACCGGGACTAGCGGGAGCTGGGAGCACAGATACGCAGTATTTT. Translation gives CATSRQPGLAGAGSTDTQYF.